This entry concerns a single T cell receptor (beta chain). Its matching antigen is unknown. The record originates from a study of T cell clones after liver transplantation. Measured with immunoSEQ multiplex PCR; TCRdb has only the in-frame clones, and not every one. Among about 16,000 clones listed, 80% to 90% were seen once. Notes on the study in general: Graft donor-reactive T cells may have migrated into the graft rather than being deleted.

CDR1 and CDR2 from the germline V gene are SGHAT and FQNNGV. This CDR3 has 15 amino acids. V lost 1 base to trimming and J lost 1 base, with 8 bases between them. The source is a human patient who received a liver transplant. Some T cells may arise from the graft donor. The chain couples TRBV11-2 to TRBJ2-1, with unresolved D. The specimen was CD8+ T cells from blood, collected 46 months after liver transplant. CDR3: CASSLAPGSYNEQFF. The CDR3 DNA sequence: TGTGCCAGCAGCTTAGCGCCTGGTTCCTACAATGAGCAGTTCTTC.